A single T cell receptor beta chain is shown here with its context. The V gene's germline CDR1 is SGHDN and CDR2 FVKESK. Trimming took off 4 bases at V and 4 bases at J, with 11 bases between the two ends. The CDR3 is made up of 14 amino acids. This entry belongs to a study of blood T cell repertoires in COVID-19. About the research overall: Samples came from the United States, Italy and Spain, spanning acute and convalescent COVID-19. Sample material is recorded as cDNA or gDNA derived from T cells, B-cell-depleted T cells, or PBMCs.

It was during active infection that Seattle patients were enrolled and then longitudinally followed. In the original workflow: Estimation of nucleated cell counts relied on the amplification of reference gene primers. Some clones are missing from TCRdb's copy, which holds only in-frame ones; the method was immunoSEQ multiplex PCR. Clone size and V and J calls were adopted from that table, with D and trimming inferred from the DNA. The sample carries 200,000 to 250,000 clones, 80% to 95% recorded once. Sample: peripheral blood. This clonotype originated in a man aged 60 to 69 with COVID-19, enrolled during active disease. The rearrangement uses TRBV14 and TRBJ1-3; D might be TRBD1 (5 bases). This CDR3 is CASSPRGRGNTIYF. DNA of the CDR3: TGTGCCAGCAGCCCTCGGGGGAGGGGAAACACCATATATTTT.